The 29 T cell receptor beta chains listed next were all sequenced from one sample in a study of cytomegalovirus exposure and HLA in healthy donors (dated by TCRdb to about 2017). The library relied on the immunoSEQ multiplex PCR assay. For the multiplex PCR, a mixture combining 60 forward primers for TCR Vbeta segments and 13 reverse primers for TCR Jbeta segments was used. In TCRdb, the immuneACCESS table is reduced to in-frame sequences with V and J assigned. These tables do not hold every clone; where another copy was compared, an unresolved V gene accounts for under half, and the others remain unexplained. The sample's table lists a count of about 190,000 clones. The ten top clones hold around 0.95% of the sample. Sequencing input: PBMCs. These receptors were taken from a woman aged 25 to 39 in good health and CMV-seropositive.

The V gene is TRBV2, the J gene TRBJ1-1; 11 bases line up with TRBD1. Unmatched junction bases numbered 7, after V lost 6 bases and J lost 1 base. The germline V gene has CDR1 SNHLY and CDR2 FYNNEI. This CDR3 spans 16 amino acids. CDR3: CASSPGQGGWNTEAFF. CDR3 in DNA: TGTGCCAGCAGCCCGGGACAGGGGGGATGGAACACTGAAGCTTTCTTT.

The rearrangement links TRBV5-4 to TRBJ1-1; TRBD1 aligns across 7 bases. There are 14 residues in the CDR3. Looked up from germline, CDR1 is SGHNT and CDR2 is YYREEE (reference sequence). The trim removed 5 bases at V and 6 bases at J, leaving 10 bases unmatched. CDR3 nucleotide sequence: TGTGCCAGCAGGTTGCGAGGGGGCAGGGCTGAAGCTTTCTTT. Amino acids: CASRLRGGRAEAFF.

The CDR3 DNA reads TGCGCCAGCAGCGGGGCTAGCGGGGGACCTACAGATACGCAGTATTTT. Its translation is CASSGASGGPTDTQYF. This chain joins TRBV10-1 and TRBJ2-3, with 10 bases fitting TRBD2. This CDR3 comprises 16 residues. CDR1 and CDR2 (germline): WNHNN, SYGVQD (reference sequence). With 6 bases clipped from V and 3 bases from J, the junction kept 9 bases outside the gene matches.

J is TRBJ1-5 and V is TRBV28; D might be TRBD1 (6 bases). Germline V gene data show CDR1 as MDHEN and CDR2 as SYDVKM. Trimming shortened V by 8 bases and J by 5 bases, and 22 bases separated the two germline ends. This CDR3 contains 16 residues. The CDR3 spells CASPERGGRWDQPQHF. DNA for the CDR3: TGTGCCAGCCCTGAGAGGGGGGGGCGCTGGGATCAGCCCCAGCATTTT. Supplemented by reference TRBV28 and TRBJ1-5, the full variable domain reads DVKVTQSSRYLVKRTGEKVFLECVQDMDHENMFWYRQDPGLGLRLIYFSYDVKMKEKGDIPEGYSVSREKKERFSLILESASTNQTSMYLCASPERGGRWDQPQHFGDGTRLSIL.

J is TRBJ1-5 and V is TRBV6-1, with 10 bases that match TRBD1. Germline trimming cut 7 bases from V and 4 bases from J; bases unmatched to any gene: 7. The germline gives CDR1 MNHNS, CDR2 SASEGT. The length of the CDR3 is 15 residues. Written as DNA, the CDR3 is TGTGCCAGCACTTTCAAGGGACAGGGGAATCAGCCCCAGCATTTT. Amino acids: CASTFKGQGNQPQHF.

The rearrangement joins TRBV18 to TRBJ1-1; 9 nucleotides line up with TRBD1. V was pared by 6 bases and J by 0 bases, with 5 bases of the junction left unmatched. This CDR3 is 15 amino acids long. Germline V gene lookup returns CDR1 KGHSH and CDR2 LQKENI. In DNA form, the CDR3 reads TGTGCCAGCTCCCGACAGGGGGACTTGAACACTGAAGCTTTCTTT. Translation: CASSRQGDLNTEAFF.

The genes are TRBV4-1 and TRBJ2-1; 7 nucleotides agree with TRBD2. J lost 5 bases, V lost 2 bases, and 6 bases had no gene match. This CDR3 spans 15 amino acids. The germline V gene has CDR1 MGHRA and CDR2 YSYEKL. CDR3 in DNA: TGCGCCAGCAGCCAACCGGCTAGCGGAAACAATGAGCAGTTCTTC. As protein: CASSQPASGNNEQFF.

The J gene is TRBJ1-1, the V gene TRBV6-1; perhaps TRBD1 as D (6 bases). The CDR3 sequence is 15 residues long. The germline V gene encodes CDR1 MNHNS and CDR2 SASEGT. Deletions cut 5 bases from V and 0 bases from J, with 13 bases between. CDR3 in amino acids: CASSPRDNLNTEAFF. Here the CDR3 DNA reads TGTGCCAGCAGTCCCCGGGACAATTTGAACACTGAAGCTTTCTTT.

This chain uses TRBV2 with TRBJ2-1; 7 positions match TRBD2. The CDR3 covers 18 residues. The J segment lost 0 bases and the V segment lost 0 bases, leaving 8 bases of the junction unmatched. Germline V gives CDR1 SNHLY, CDR2 FYNNEI. The CDR3, as DNA: TGTGCCAGCAGTGAAGCCCCCCCAGGGACTATCTCCTACAATGAGCAGTTCTTC. Its translation: CASSEAPPGTISYNEQFF.

V and J are TRBV7-9 and TRBJ2-2; 7 nucleotides line up with TRBD2. The CDR3 runs 16 residues. CDR1 is SEHNR, CDR2 FQNEAQ, per germline (reference sequence). V shed 0 bases, J shed 0 bases, and the junction held 1 base outside the gene matches. CDR3 nucleotides: TGTGCCAGCAGCTTAGCGGGAGGGGCGAACACCGGGGAGCTGTTTTTT. It codes for CASSLAGGANTGELFF.

V and J are TRBV28 and TRBJ1-2, with 7 positions matching TRBD1. Germline V gives CDR1 MDHEN, CDR2 SYDVKM. The CDR3 consists of 13 residues. The J segment lost 4 bases and the V segment lost 5 bases, leaving 4 bases of the junction unmatched. The chain's CDR3 is CASSPGQSYGYTF. The CDR3 coding sequence is TGTGCCAGCAGTCCGGGACAGAGCTATGGCTACACCTTC.

V gene TRBV5-4 combines with J gene TRBJ2-2; 9 bases agree with TRBD1. Germline V gives CDR1 SGHNT, CDR2 YYREEE (reference sequence). This CDR3 is 18 amino acids long. With 9 bases clipped from V and 2 bases from J, the junction kept 17 bases outside the gene matches. CDR3 residues: CATFDLTGTGSNTGELFF. DNA for the CDR3: TGTGCCACCTTCGACCTAACCGGGACAGGGAGTAACACCGGGGAGCTGTTTTTT.

This chain joins TRBV7-9 and TRBJ2-1; 11 bases fit TRBD2. The V gene's germline CDR1 is SEHNR and CDR2 FQNEAQ (reference sequence). The CDR3 spans 13 residues. V lost 11 bases and J lost 4; bases outside the gene matches: 4. CDR3: CACLAGGYNEQFF. In DNA, the CDR3 is TGTGCCTGTCTAGCGGGAGGTTACAATGAGCAGTTCTTC.

The rearrangement joins TRBV5-1 to TRBJ1-1; 7 bases line up with TRBD1. This CDR3 is built from 14 residues. Germline lookup yields CDR1 SGHRS and CDR2 YFSETQ. The trim removed 0 bases at V and 4 bases at J, leaving 3 bases unmatched. The CDR3 sequence is CASSLGQGLTEAFF. CDR3 DNA: TGCGCCAGCAGCTTGGGACAGGGTCTCACTGAAGCTTTCTTT.

This chain joins TRBV2 and TRBJ2-7, with 11 nucleotides matching TRBD2. This CDR3 is built from 17 residues. Germline CDR1 and CDR2: SNHLY and FYNNEI. Trimming removed 7 bases from V and 0 bases from J; junction bases left unmatched: 11. The chain's CDR3 is CASKNLGTSGSSYEQYF. CDR3 bases: TGTGCCAGCAAAAACCTGGGGACTAGCGGTAGCTCCTACGAGCAGTACTTC.

The chain carries TRBV6-6 and TRBJ2-1; 9 nucleotides align to TRBD2. The CDR3 totals 16 residues. CDR1 MNHNY and CDR2 SVGAGI come from the germline V gene (reference sequence). Germline trimming cut 7 bases from V and 2 bases from J; bases unmatched to any gene: 9. The CDR3, as DNA: TGTGCCAGCAATGGGGGACTAGCTTTTGCCTACAATGAGCAGTTCTTC. Protein product: CASNGGLAFAYNEQFF.

J is TRBJ2-7 and V is TRBV6-5, with D unresolved. The germline gives CDR1 MNHEY, CDR2 SVGAGI. Trimming removed 4 bases from V and 2 bases from J, with 9 bases in between. CDR3 length: 13 residues. The CDR3 region has the DNA TGTGCCAGCAGTTTTAGCTTGGCCTACGAGCAGTACTTC. Its translation: CASSFSLAYEQYF.

The CDR3 region is CASSPQGHGDTQYF. The DNA for the CDR3 is TGCGCCAGCAGCCCCCAGGGGCACGGTGATACGCAGTATTTT. The V gene is TRBV5-1, the J gene TRBJ2-3, with D perhaps TRBD1 (6 bases). The V end was cut by 4 bases, the J end by 6 bases, with 15 bases between. The CDR3 has 14 amino acids. Germline CDR1 reads SGHRS; CDR2 reads YFSETQ.

V is TRBV7-9 and J is TRBJ1-1; D gene unclear. This CDR3 has 14 residues. V dropped 1 base and J dropped 9 bases, with 15 bases sitting between them. Germline CDR1 SEHNR, CDR2 FQNEAQ (reference sequence). The CDR3 sequence: CASSLVPKLNKAFF. The DNA for the CDR3 is TGTGCCAGCAGCTTAGTGCCCAAGCTTAATAAAGCTTTCTTT. Based on the CDR3 plus reference TRBV7-9 and TRBJ1-1, the full variable domain is DTGVSQNPRHKITKRGQNVTFRCDPISEHNRLYWYRQTLGQGPEFLTYFQNEAQLEKSRLLSDRFSAERPKGSFSTLEIQRTEQGDSAMYLCASSLVPKLNKAFFGQGTRLTVV.

V is TRBV11-2 and J is TRBJ1-1; 8 bases match TRBD1. The CDR3 extends over 15 amino acids. V lost 2 bases and J lost 8; bases outside the gene matches: 10. CDR1 and CDR2 from the germline V gene are SGHAT and FQNNGV. The CDR3 DNA sequence: TGTGCCAGCAGCTTATATGGGGCTGGACAGGGAGAAGCTTTCTTT. The encoded protein is CASSLYGAGQGEAFF. Full variable domain (rest looked up from reference TRBV11-2 and TRBJ1-1): EAGVAQSPRYKIIEKRQSVAFWCNPISGHATLYWYQQILGQGPKLLIQFQNNGVVDDSQLPKDRFSAERLKGVDSTLKIQPAKLEDSAVYLCASSLYGAGQGEAFFGQGTRLTVV.

The rearrangement uses TRBV5-4 and TRBJ2-7, with a possible D match to TRBD1 (7 bases). Trimming pared 3 bases from V and 1 base from J, leaving 17 bases between. Germline CDR1 and CDR2: SGHNT and YYREEE (reference sequence). The CDR3 is 16 amino acids. CDR3 nucleotides: TGTGCCAGCAGCTGGGGGGCTGGGACAGTTTCCTACGAGCAGTACTTC. Translation: CASSWGAGTVSYEQYF.

The chain uses TRBV6-5 and TRBJ2-1; 7 bases map to TRBD2. Per the germline V gene, CDR1 is MNHEY and CDR2 is SVGAGI. The CDR3 is 14 amino acids. V was pared by 5 bases and J by 3 bases, with 4 bases of the junction left unmatched. CDR3 residues: CASSTSSGYNEQFF. The CDR3 nucleotides read TGTGCCAGCAGTACCTCTAGCGGCTACAATGAGCAGTTCTTC.

The rearrangement links TRBV7-9 to TRBJ2-7; 7 bases map to TRBD1. The V segment lost 8 bases and the J segment 6 bases; nucleotides outside the gene matches: 10. The CDR3 runs to 13 residues. Per germline, CDR1 SEHNR and CDR2 FQNEAQ (reference sequence). The CDR3 DNA reads as TGTGCCAGCGGCCAACCGGGACAGAGCGAGCAGTACTTC. Protein sequence: CASGQPGQSEQYF.

The chain links TRBV5-4 to TRBJ2-1; TRBD2 aligns across 9 bases. This CDR3 has 16 residues. The junction had 8 bases not matched to a gene; V was cut back by 0 bases and J by 7 bases. Germline V gives CDR1 SGHNT, CDR2 YYREEE (reference sequence). The CDR3 here is CASSLAGGGANNEQFF. CDR3 nucleotide sequence: TGTGCCAGCAGCTTGGCCGGCGGGGGGGCCAATAATGAGCAGTTCTTC.

V and J are TRBV28 and TRBJ2-3; tentatively, D is TRBD2 (6 bases). The CDR3 is 15 residues long. Germline V gives CDR1 MDHEN, CDR2 SYDVKM. Between the trimmed V and J ends, which lost 2 bases and 3 bases, there was a span of 12 bases. CDR3 DNA sequence: TGTGCCAGCAGTTTAGGAAATCTAGCGACAGATACGCAGTATTTT. Protein product: CASSLGNLATDTQYF.

This chain connects TRBV7-9 to TRBJ1-1, with D possibly being TRBD1 (6 bases). This CDR3 is built from 14 residues. The germline V and J ends were trimmed by 3 bases and 2 bases, with 10 bases remaining between them. The germline gives CDR1 SEHNR, CDR2 FQNEAQ (reference sequence). Written as DNA, the CDR3 is TGTGCCAGCAGCTTGAACAGGGAAAACACTGAAGCTTTCTTT. Its protein product is CASSLNRENTEAFF.

The genes are TRBV10-3 and TRBJ2-5; a possible D gene is TRBD2 (7 bases). Germline V gene lookup returns CDR1 ENHRY and CDR2 SYGVKD. The CDR3 totals 14 residues. With 6 bases removed from V and 3 bases from J, the gap between germline ends came to 14 bases. In DNA, the CDR3 is TGTGCCATCAGCCCCCCGGGGGGCAAAGAGACCCAGTACTTC. It specifies CAISPPGGKETQYF.

The chain combines TRBV27 with TRBJ2-2, with a possible D match to TRBD2 (5 bases). Trimming removed 2 bases from V and 5 bases from J, with 9 bases in between. This CDR3 spans 14 amino acids. Germline CDR1 reads MNHEY; CDR2 reads SMNVEV (reference sequence). The CDR3 loop reads CASSLRGGTGELFF. In DNA form, the CDR3 reads TGTGCCAGCAGTTTACGGGGTGGGACCGGGGAGCTGTTTTTT.

The chain is built from TRBV7-2 and TRBJ2-7; 11 bases fit TRBD2. The ends lost 5 bases at V and 5 bases at J; junction bases unmatched: 5. The CDR3 spans 14 residues. Germline CDR1 reads SGHTA; CDR2 reads FQGNSA. The CDR3: CASSILAGGNEQYF. For the CDR3, the DNA is TGTGCCAGCAGCATCCTAGCGGGGGGCAACGAGCAGTACTTC.